Listed below are T cell receptor beta chains from one sample, sequenced in a study of blood T cell repertoires in COVID-19. The data were produced by immunoSEQ multiplex PCR, yet TCRdb's version contains in-frame clones alone and is incomplete. The table records around 140,000 clones, 86% of them present only once. Sequencing used peripheral blood. These receptors all come from a woman in her 70s with COVID-19, enrolled during active disease. Each CDR3 is given with its conserved first and last residue. The order of the fields is D gene, J gene, clone size, V gene, CDR3 protein, CDR3 DNA. D genes are given only for firm matches. Clone size is shown for a subset of rows, as once, few, many or a class of expanded clone.

D gene: TRBD1
J gene: TRBJ1-6
clone size: few
V gene: TRBV11-2
CDR3 protein: CASSLQGVRGPPLHF
CDR3 DNA: TGTGCCAGCAGCCTACAGGGTGTCAGGGGGCCACCCCTCCACTTT

D gene: .
J gene: TRBJ2-2
clone size: .
V gene: TRBV18
CDR3 protein: CASSSIALKNTGELFF
CDR3 DNA: TGTGCCAGCTCCTCCATCGCCCTAAAGAACACCGGGGAGCTGTTTTTT

D gene: .
J gene: TRBJ2-5
clone size: .
V gene: TRBV7-9
CDR3 protein: CASSGPVDRYSGTQYF
CDR3 DNA: TGTGCCAGCAGCGGCCCTGTGGACAGATACTCCGGGACCCAGTACTTC

D gene: .
J gene: TRBJ1-1
clone size: .
V gene: TRBV7-2
CDR3 protein: CASSIGLDTEAFF
CDR3 DNA: TGTGCCAGCAGTATCGGCCTAGACACTGAAGCTTTCTTT

D gene: .
J gene: TRBJ2-2
clone size: .
V gene: TRBV27
CDR3 protein: CASSLLGELFF
CDR3 DNA: TGTGCCAGCAGTCTCTTGGGGGAGCTGTTTTTT

D gene: .
J gene: TRBJ1-6
clone size: .
V gene: TRBV5-1
CDR3 protein: CASSLEGVNAPLHF
CDR3 DNA: TGCGCCAGCAGCTTGGAAGGGGTAAATGCACCCCTCCACTTT

D gene: .
J gene: TRBJ2-2
clone size: few
V gene: TRBV7-9
CDR3 protein: CASSFDRIEHGELFF
CDR3 DNA: TGTGCCAGCAGCTTCGACAGGATCGAACACGGGGAGCTGTTTTTT

D gene: .
J gene: TRBJ1-5
clone size: few
V gene: TRBV2
CDR3 protein: CASSLPASNQPQHF
CDR3 DNA: TGTGCCAGCAGCCTACCTGCTAGCAATCAGCCCCAGCATTTT

D gene: TRBD2
J gene: TRBJ2-7
clone size: .
V gene: TRBV5-4
CDR3 protein: CASSSSGASYEQYF
CDR3 DNA: TGTGCCAGCAGCTCAAGCGGGGCCTCCTACGAGCAGTACTTC

D gene: .
J gene: TRBJ2-3
clone size: .
V gene: TRBV4-1
CDR3 protein: CASSLTSATGTDTQYF
CDR3 DNA: TGCGCCAGCAGCCTGACCTCCGCCACAGGCACAGATACGCAGTATTTT

D gene: TRBD1
J gene: TRBJ1-3
clone size: .
V gene: TRBV7-6
CDR3 protein: CASSLVRGNTIYF
CDR3 DNA: TGTGCCAGCAGCTTAGTCAGGGGGAACACCATATATTTT

D gene: TRBD1
J gene: TRBJ1-2
clone size: .
V gene: TRBV19
CDR3 protein: CASSPLGQGRNYGYTF
CDR3 DNA: TGTGCCAGTAGCCCGCTCGGACAGGGAAGAAACTATGGCTACACCTTC

D gene: TRBD2
J gene: TRBJ2-7
clone size: .
V gene: TRBV6-5
CDR3 protein: CASSYPLAGGPYEQYF
CDR3 DNA: TGTGCCAGCAGTTACCCCCTAGCGGGGGGCCCCTACGAGCAGTACTTC

D gene: .
J gene: TRBJ2-5
clone size: .
V gene: TRBV7-8
CDR3 protein: CASSLLAGAGVSETQYF
CDR3 DNA: TGTGCCAGCAGCTTACTTGCGGGGGCGGGTGTCTCGGAGACCCAGTACTTC

D gene: .
J gene: TRBJ1-4
clone size: once
V gene: TRBV6-6
CDR3 protein: CASNVDSLNEKLFF
CDR3 DNA: TGTGCCAGCAATGTCGACAGCTTAAATGAAAAACTGTTTTTT

D gene: .
J gene: TRBJ1-1
clone size: .
V gene: TRBV3-1/TRBV3-2
CDR3 protein: CASSQYRGTEAFF
CDR3 DNA: TGTGCCAGCAGCCAATATAGGGGCACTGAAGCTTTCTTT

D gene: TRBD1
J gene: TRBJ2-5
clone size: .
V gene: TRBV6-1
CDR3 protein: CASSFRQGGTQYF
CDR3 DNA: TGTGCCAGCAGTTTCCGACAGGGGGGGACCCAGTACTTC

D gene: .
J gene: TRBJ1-5
clone size: .
V gene: TRBV28
CDR3 protein: CASIRGGARDQPQHF
CDR3 DNA: TGTGCCAGCATTCGGGGGGGGGCTAGGGATCAGCCCCAGCATTTT

D gene: TRBD1
J gene: TRBJ2-2
clone size: .
V gene: TRBV18
CDR3 protein: CASSPSPGQGGGGELFF
CDR3 DNA: TGTGCCAGCTCACCTAGCCCGGGACAGGGCGGTGGCGGGGAGCTGTTTTTT

D gene: TRBD1
J gene: TRBJ1-2
clone size: .
V gene: TRBV6-1
CDR3 protein: CASSEMTGGLNYGYTF
CDR3 DNA: TGTGCCAGCAGCGAAATGACAGGGGGCCTTAACTATGGCTACACCTTC

D gene: TRBD1
J gene: TRBJ1-1
clone size: .
V gene: TRBV18
CDR3 protein: CASSPRTGGGFDTEAFF
CDR3 DNA: TGTGCCAGCTCACCAAGGACAGGGGGCGGGTTTGACACTGAAGCTTTCTTT

D gene: TRBD1
J gene: TRBJ2-2
clone size: .
V gene: TRBV3-1/TRBV3-2
CDR3 protein: CASSQRQRTGRNTGELFF
CDR3 DNA: TGTGCCAGCAGCCAACGACAGCGGACAGGGAGGAACACCGGGGAGCTGTTTTTT

D gene: .
J gene: TRBJ1-1
clone size: .
V gene: TRBV27
CDR3 protein: CASSQLYTLQNTEAFF
CDR3 DNA: TGTGCCAGCAGTCAACTATACACACTCCAGAACACTGAAGCTTTCTTT

D gene: .
J gene: TRBJ1-5
clone size: .
V gene: TRBV24-1
CDR3 protein: CATRGGLGNQPQHF
CDR3 DNA: TGTGCCACCAGAGGGGGATTGGGCAATCAGCCCCAGCATTTT

D gene: TRBD1
J gene: TRBJ2-7
clone size: .
V gene: TRBV29-1
CDR3 protein: CSVEGTGGEYEQYF
CDR3 DNA: TGCAGCGTTGAAGGGACAGGGGGCGAGTACGAGCAGTACTTC

D gene: .
J gene: TRBJ2-2
clone size: few
V gene: TRBV30
CDR3 protein: CAWMGANTGELFF
CDR3 DNA: TGTGCCTGGATGGGAGCGAACACCGGGGAGCTGTTTTTT

D gene: .
J gene: TRBJ1-3
clone size: .
V gene: TRBV19
CDR3 protein: CASITQGTSGNTIYF
CDR3 DNA: TGTGCCAGTATTACCCAGGGGACCTCTGGAAACACCATATATTTT

D gene: .
J gene: TRBJ2-1
clone size: few
V gene: TRBV2
CDR3 protein: CASSEWQGDEQFF
CDR3 DNA: TGTGCCAGCAGTGAATGGCAGGGCGATGAGCAGTTCTTC

D gene: .
J gene: TRBJ2-2
clone size: .
V gene: TRBV7-8
CDR3 protein: CASSSGTSLNTGELFF
CDR3 DNA: TGTGCCAGCAGCTCCGGGACTTCACTAAACACCGGGGAGCTGTTTTTT

D gene: TRBD2
J gene: TRBJ2-5
clone size: .
V gene: TRBV5-1
CDR3 protein: CASHQTSGGEETQYF
CDR3 DNA: TGCGCCAGTCACCAGACTAGCGGGGGAGAAGAGACCCAGTACTTC

D gene: TRBD1
J gene: TRBJ1-4
clone size: .
V gene: TRBV11-2
CDR3 protein: CASSLGGQGIEKLFF
CDR3 DNA: TGTGCCAGCAGCTTAGGAGGACAGGGGATTGAAAAACTGTTTTTT

D gene: .
J gene: TRBJ1-5
clone size: .
V gene: TRBV7-2
CDR3 protein: CASSLQSSNQPQHF
CDR3 DNA: TGTGCCAGCAGTCTACAGAGTAGCAATCAGCCCCAGCATTTT

D gene: .
J gene: TRBJ2-1
clone size: .
V gene: TRBV5-1
CDR3 protein: CASSFSTANEQFF
CDR3 DNA: TGCGCCAGCAGCTTTTCTACAGCCAATGAGCAGTTCTTC

D gene: .
J gene: TRBJ1-1
clone size: .
V gene: TRBV7-2
CDR3 protein: CASSFTSGTEAFF
CDR3 DNA: TGTGCCAGCAGCTTTACGTCCGGCACTGAAGCTTTCTTT

D gene: .
J gene: TRBJ2-7
clone size: .
V gene: TRBV5-4
CDR3 protein: CASSLGPLAYEQYF
CDR3 DNA: TGTGCCAGCAGCTTGGGGCCCCTCGCCTACGAGCAGTACTTC

D gene: .
J gene: TRBJ1-5
clone size: .
V gene: TRBV28
CDR3 protein: CASSRGTVSSGPQHF
CDR3 DNA: TGTGCCAGCAGCCGGGGGACGGTTAGCAGTGGACCCCAGCATTTT

D gene: TRBD1
J gene: TRBJ1-2
clone size: .
V gene: TRBV11-2
CDR3 protein: CASSLTLPQGGLAGYTF
CDR3 DNA: TGTGCCAGCAGCCTAACCCTCCCCCAGGGGGGACTCGCGGGCTACACCTTC

D gene: .
J gene: TRBJ2-7
clone size: few
V gene: TRBV19
CDR3 protein: CASTPGGRAYYEQYF
CDR3 DNA: TGTGCCAGTACCCCTGGGGGCAGGGCCTACTACGAGCAGTACTTC

D gene: TRBD1
J gene: TRBJ1-5
clone size: .
V gene: TRBV6-5
CDR3 protein: CASSRTGEDNQPQHF
CDR3 DNA: TGTGCCAGCAGCCGGACAGGGGAGGACAATCAGCCCCAGCATTTT

D gene: .
J gene: TRBJ1-3
clone size: .
V gene: TRBV3-1/TRBV3-2
CDR3 protein: CASSQTPPGAGNTIYF
CDR3 DNA: TGTGCCAGCAGCCAGACCCCCCCAGGGGCTGGAAACACCATATATTTT

D gene: .
J gene: TRBJ1-2
clone size: once
V gene: TRBV2
CDR3 protein: CASSGGVNYGYTF
CDR3 DNA: TGTGCCAGCTCTGGAGGGGTCAACTATGGCTACACCTTC

D gene: .
J gene: TRBJ2-2
clone size: .
V gene: TRBV21-1
CDR3 protein: CASSPPGLAGGPSNGELFF
CDR3 DNA: TGTGCCAGCAGCCCACCGGGACTAGCGGGGGGGCCTTCTAACGGGGAGCTGTTTTTT

D gene: TRBD1
J gene: TRBJ2-7
clone size: .
V gene: TRBV3-1/TRBV3-2
CDR3 protein: CASSPGTGSNRKYF
CDR3 DNA: TGTGCCAGCAGCCCTGGGACAGGGAGTAATAGGAAGTACTTC

D gene: .
J gene: TRBJ1-4
clone size: .
V gene: TRBV6-5
CDR3 protein: CASSYSQIGNEKLFF
CDR3 DNA: TGTGCCAGCAGTTACTCTCAGATTGGTAATGAAAAACTGTTTTTT

D gene: TRBD1
J gene: TRBJ2-6
clone size: .
V gene: TRBV5-4
CDR3 protein: CASTSGQGGSVGANVLTF
CDR3 DNA: TGTGCCAGCACCTCCGGACAGGGTGGCTCCGTGGGGGCCAACGTCCTGACTTTC

D gene: TRBD1
J gene: TRBJ2-7
clone size: .
V gene: TRBV20-1
CDR3 protein: CSASVGQGGIYEQYF
CDR3 DNA: TGCAGTGCTAGTGTCGGACAGGGTGGTATCTACGAGCAGTACTTC

D gene: .
J gene: TRBJ1-4
clone size: few
V gene: TRBV5-8
CDR3 protein: CASSLRQVNEKLFF
CDR3 DNA: TGTGCCAGCAGCTTGCGACAGGTTAATGAAAAACTGTTTTTT

D gene: .
J gene: TRBJ1-2
clone size: .
V gene: TRBV28
CDR3 protein: CASSSGDYGYTF
CDR3 DNA: TGTGCCAGCTCATCGGGAGATTATGGCTACACCTTC

D gene: TRBD1
J gene: TRBJ2-7
clone size: many
V gene: TRBV6-1
CDR3 protein: CASSEGHMGQTYEQYF
CDR3 DNA: TGTGCCAGCAGTGAAGGTCATATGGGACAGACCTACGAGCAGTACTTC

D gene: .
J gene: TRBJ2-5
clone size: .
V gene: TRBV28
CDR3 protein: CASSPTTSLPTQYF
CDR3 DNA: TGTGCCAGCAGTCCCACTACTAGCCTCCCGACCCAGTACTTC

D gene: TRBD1
J gene: TRBJ1-4
clone size: .
V gene: TRBV18
CDR3 protein: CASSPQGQRHNEKLFF
CDR3 DNA: TGTGCCAGCTCACCACAGGGACAGAGGCATAATGAAAAACTGTTTTTT

D gene: .
J gene: TRBJ1-6
clone size: .
V gene: TRBV20-1
CDR3 protein: CSAARDTLLHF
CDR3 DNA: TGCAGTGCTGCCCGGGATACTTTACTCCACTTT

D gene: .
J gene: TRBJ1-6
clone size: .
V gene: TRBV6-5
CDR3 protein: CASTPQGRGSPLHF
CDR3 DNA: TGTGCCAGCACCCCCCAGGGAAGGGGTTCACCCCTCCACTTT

D gene: TRBD1
J gene: TRBJ1-3
clone size: .
V gene: TRBV30
CDR3 protein: CAWTTGNSGNTIYF
CDR3 DNA: TGTGCCTGGACGACAGGGAACTCTGGAAACACCATATATTTT

D gene: TRBD1
J gene: TRBJ2-7
clone size: .
V gene: TRBV5-1
CDR3 protein: CASSLGQGAPYEQYF
CDR3 DNA: TGCGCCAGCAGCTTGGGACAGGGGGCCCCCTACGAGCAGTACTTC